Each of the 13 T cell receptor beta chains below was sequenced from the same sample in a study of a mutant IDH1 vaccine in newly diagnosed glioma. For these receptors, no antigen is known. Described time point: week 11, during vaccination. What each vaccine dose contained was 300 ug of mutant IDH1 20-mer peptide, accompanied by topical imiquimod. TCRdb's copy holds only in-frame clones and misses some; the assay was immunoSEQ multiplex PCR. The table records under 150,000 clones, roughly 78% of them present only once. The input for sequencing was PBMCs, taken from a glioma patient whose treatment included an IDH1 peptide vaccine. These receptor sequences come from a man aged 35 to 55 with glioma.

The chain couples TRBV29-1 to TRBJ1-4; D ambiguous. V was pared by 2 bases and J by 2 bases, with 6 bases between. Germline CDR1 and CDR2: SQVTM and ANQGSEA. The CDR3 has 13 amino acids. The CDR3 DNA follows: TGCAGCGTTGAAACGGATACTAATGAAAAACTGTTTTTT. Translating gives CSVETDTNEKLFF.

This clone was seen only a few times. The chain has TRBV6-5 and TRBJ1-5; tentatively, D is TRBD1 (5 bases). Per the germline V gene, CDR1 is MNHEY and CDR2 is SVGAGI. The V gene lost 5 bases and the J gene lost 6 bases, with 14 bases spanning the gap. CDR3 length equals 14 residues. The CDR3 is CASSVGGRGQPQHF. DNA for the CDR3: TGTGCCAGCAGTGTCGGGGGGAGGGGTCAGCCCCAGCATTTT.

The V gene is TRBV9, the J gene TRBJ1-4; 12 bases fit TRBD1. Germline assignment: CDR1 SGDLS and CDR2 YYNGEE. This CDR3 comprises 18 residues. V was clipped by 0 bases and J by 8 bases; unmatched bases: 11. The CDR3 nucleotides read TGTGCCAGCAGCGTAGGGGGGACAGGGGGCGCCCCTTGGGAAAAACTGTTTTTT. It encodes CASSVGGTGGAPWEKLFF.

The V gene is TRBV7-2, the J gene TRBJ1-2; D may be TRBD1 (5 bases). Germline V gives CDR1 SGHTA, CDR2 FQGNSA. Trimming cost V 4 bases and J 1 base, with 7 bases left between them. The CDR3 is 13 residues long. The chain's CDR3 is CASSWQGNYGYTF. CDR3 nucleotide sequence: TGTGCCAGCAGCTGGCAGGGTAACTATGGCTACACCTTC.

This sequence joins TRBV19 and TRBJ2-1; TRBD1 matches 7 bases. After removal of 4 bases from V and 5 bases from J, the junction contained 8 bases not matched to a gene. CDR1 and CDR2 from the germline V gene are LNHDA and SQIVND (reference sequence). CDR3 length: 15 residues. CDR3 nucleotides: TGTGCCAGTAGTAGACAGGGAGAAGTAGACAATGAGCAGTTCTTC. Protein sequence: CASSRQGEVDNEQFF.

This clone appeared once. This chain connects TRBV6-5 to TRBJ2-3, with D possibly matching TRBD1 (6 bases). This CDR3 contains 16 residues. Per germline, CDR1 MNHEY and CDR2 SVGAGI. Trimming pared 0 bases from V and 2 bases from J, leaving 12 bases between. The CDR3 nucleotides read TGTGCCAGCAGTTACTCGACAGGCCCATTCACAGATACGCAGTATTTT. This sequence encodes CASSYSTGPFTDTQYF.

This rearrangement joins TRBV6-1 to TRBJ2-2; 7 bases are shared with TRBD1. The V gene end was trimmed by 2 bases and the J gene end by 7 bases; junction bases not matched to a gene: 10. Germline V gene sequence: CDR1 MNHNS, CDR2 SASEGT. CDR3 size: 16 residues. CDR3 nucleotide sequence: TGTGCCAGCAGTGAAAGGGGATACAGGGGAATCGGGGAGCTGTTTTTT. This codes for CASSERGYRGIGELFF.

The chain carries TRBV6-5 and TRBJ1-2; D is undetermined. Trimming took off 11 bases at V and 5 bases at J, with 6 bases between the two ends. CDR3 length: 9 residues. Germline V CDR1 and CDR2: MNHEY, SVGAGI. Here the CDR3 reads CAVGYGYTF. CDR3 in DNA: TGTGCCGTCGGATATGGCTACACCTTC.

The rearrangement uses TRBV9 and TRBJ1-2; 8 bases fit TRBD1. J lost 6 bases, V lost 4 bases, and 20 bases had no gene match. The CDR3 has 18 residues. Germline loops: CDR1 SGDLS, CDR2 YYNGEE. The CDR3 region is CASSPRTGSNSFRNGYTF. In nucleotides, the CDR3 is TGTGCCAGCAGCCCCCGGACAGGGTCGAATTCGTTTCGGAATGGCTACACCTTC.

The genes are TRBV2 and TRBJ1-5; possibly TRBD1 for D (5 bases). V lost 0 bases and J 2 bases, leaving 14 bases between the germline ends. CDR1 is SNHLY and CDR2 is FYNNEI in the germline V gene. The CDR3 is 17 amino acids. The CDR3 nucleotides read TGTGCCAGCAGTGAAGCGGACAAAATAGGGGGCAATCAGCCCCAGCATTTT. Encoded protein: CASSEADKIGGNQPQHF.

The rearrangement links TRBV7-2 to TRBJ2-1; D tentatively reads TRBD1 or TRBD2 (5 bases each). The CDR3 totals 16 residues. The germline CDR1 and CDR2 sequences are SGHTA and FQGNSA. V gave up 5 bases and J gave up 5 bases, with 19 bases separating them. The CDR3 region is CASSTLARGPNNEQFF. CDR3 coding DNA: TGTGCCAGCAGCACGTTAGCGAGGGGACCGAACAATGAGCAGTTCTTC.

This chain uses TRBV7-8 with TRBJ2-1; 7 bases fit TRBD1. The CDR3 runs to 15 residues. Germline CDR1 is SGHVS and CDR2 is FQNEAQ. Trimming at V came to 4 bases and at J to 6 bases, leaving 9 bases not matched to a gene. CDR3 sequence reads: CASSSLTGWGNEQFF. CDR3 bases: TGTGCCAGCAGCTCCCTGACAGGGTGGGGCAATGAGCAGTTCTTC.

Comment on this clone: Other DNA sequences in this specimen translate into the identical CDR3. The chain is built from TRBV2 and TRBJ2-3, with 10 nucleotides matching TRBD2. Germline trimming cut 4 bases from V and 6 bases from J; bases unmatched to any gene: 7. The germline V gene has CDR1 SNHLY and CDR2 FYNNEI. The CDR3 is made up of 15 amino acids. Here the CDR3 reads CASSGAGGLTDTQYF. The CDR3 DNA follows: TGTGCCAGCAGTGGAGCGGGGGGGCTGACGGATACGCAGTATTTT.